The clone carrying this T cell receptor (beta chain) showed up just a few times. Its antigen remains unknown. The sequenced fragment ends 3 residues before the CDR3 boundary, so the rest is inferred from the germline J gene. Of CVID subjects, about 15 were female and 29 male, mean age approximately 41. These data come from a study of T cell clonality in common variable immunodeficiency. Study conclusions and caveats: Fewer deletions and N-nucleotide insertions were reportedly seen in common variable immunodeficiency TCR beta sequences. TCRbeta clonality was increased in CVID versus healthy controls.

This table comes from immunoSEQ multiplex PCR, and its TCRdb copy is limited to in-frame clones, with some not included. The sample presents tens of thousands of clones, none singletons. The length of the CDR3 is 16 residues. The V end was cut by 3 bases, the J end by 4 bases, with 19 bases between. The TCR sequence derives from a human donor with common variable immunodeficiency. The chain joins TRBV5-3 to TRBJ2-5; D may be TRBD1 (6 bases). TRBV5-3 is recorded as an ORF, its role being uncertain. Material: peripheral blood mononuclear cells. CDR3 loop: CARSSFLVGGRETQYF. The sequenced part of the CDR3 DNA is TGTGCCAGAAGCTCTTTCTTGGTTGGGGGCAGAGAGACC.